The clone carrying this T cell receptor (beta chain) was found a few times. Its antigen is undetermined. The data stem from a study of CD8 T cells in ankylosing spondylitis. Study-wide results and limits: Prior literature has documented some motif variants in synovial fluid and blood from reactive arthritis. Clones tied to disease were said to be significantly enriched in matched ankylosing spondylitis synovial fluid. Within ankylosing spondylitis blood, a TCR beta motif made up of several highly homologous variants appeared to be characteristic.

V was pared by 3 bases and J by 7 bases, with 7 bases between. The CDR3 is 11 amino acids. Germline values: CDR1 DFQATT, CDR2 SNEGSKA (reference sequence). Making use of molecular barcodes, quantitative 5'-RACE generated TCR beta libraries. Each CDR3 protein gets one entry after TCRdb re-called the 5' RACE reads with MiXCR. The top ten clones hold approximately 4% of a sample with around 250,000 distinct CDR3 sequences, around 32% of them seen once. Sample: blood, either unsorted or a sorted T cell fraction (not recorded which). The receptor comes from a male donor with ankylosing spondylitis or in good health (not recorded which). The chain couples TRBV20-1 to TRBJ1-5; D possibly corresponds to TRBD1 (5 bases). The CDR3 DNA sequence: TGCAGTGCTAGTTGGGGGCAGCCCCAGCATTTT. It translates to CSASWGQPQHF.